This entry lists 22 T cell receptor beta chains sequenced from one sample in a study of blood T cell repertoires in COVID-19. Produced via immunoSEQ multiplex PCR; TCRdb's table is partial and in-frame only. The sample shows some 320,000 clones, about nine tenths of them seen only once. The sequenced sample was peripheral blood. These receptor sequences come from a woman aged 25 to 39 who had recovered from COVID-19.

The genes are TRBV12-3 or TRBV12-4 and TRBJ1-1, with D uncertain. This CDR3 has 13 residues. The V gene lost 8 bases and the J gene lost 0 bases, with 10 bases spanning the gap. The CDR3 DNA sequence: TGTGCCAGCTCCCCAGATTTGAACACTGAAGCTTTCTTT. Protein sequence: CASSPDLNTEAFF.

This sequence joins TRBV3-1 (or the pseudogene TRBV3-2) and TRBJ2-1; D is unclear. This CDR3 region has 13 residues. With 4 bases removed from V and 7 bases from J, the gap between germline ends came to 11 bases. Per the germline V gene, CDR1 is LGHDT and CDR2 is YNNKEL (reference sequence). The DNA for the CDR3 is TGTGCCAGCAGCCGTCAAACTGTAAATGAGCAGTTCTTC. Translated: CASSRQTVNEQFF.

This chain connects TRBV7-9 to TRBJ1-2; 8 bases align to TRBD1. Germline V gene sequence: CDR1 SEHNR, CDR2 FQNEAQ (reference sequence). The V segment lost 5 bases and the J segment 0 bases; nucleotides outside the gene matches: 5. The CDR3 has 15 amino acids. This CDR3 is CASSLGQGSNYGYTF. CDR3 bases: TGTGCCAGCAGCCTTGGACAGGGATCTAACTATGGCTACACCTTC.

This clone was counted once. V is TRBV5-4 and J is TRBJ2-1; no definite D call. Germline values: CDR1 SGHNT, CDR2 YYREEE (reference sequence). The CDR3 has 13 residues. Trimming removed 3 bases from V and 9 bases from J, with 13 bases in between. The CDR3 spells CASSSYVTGEQFF. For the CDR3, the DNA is TGTGCCAGCAGCTCCTACGTAACGGGTGAGCAGTTCTTC.

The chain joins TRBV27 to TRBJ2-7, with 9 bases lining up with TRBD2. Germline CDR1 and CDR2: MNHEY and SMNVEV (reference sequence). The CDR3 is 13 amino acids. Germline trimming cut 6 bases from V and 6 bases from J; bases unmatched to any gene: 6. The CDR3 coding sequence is TGTGCCAGCAGGCCTAGCGGGGAGGGCGAGCAGTACTTC. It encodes CASRPSGEGEQYF.

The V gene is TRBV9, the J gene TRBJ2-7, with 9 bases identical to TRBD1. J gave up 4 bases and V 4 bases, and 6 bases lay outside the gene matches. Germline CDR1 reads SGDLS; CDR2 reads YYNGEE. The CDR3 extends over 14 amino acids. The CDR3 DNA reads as TGTGCCAGCAGCCCACGACAGGGGGAGTACGAGCAGTACTTC. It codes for CASSPRQGEYEQYF.

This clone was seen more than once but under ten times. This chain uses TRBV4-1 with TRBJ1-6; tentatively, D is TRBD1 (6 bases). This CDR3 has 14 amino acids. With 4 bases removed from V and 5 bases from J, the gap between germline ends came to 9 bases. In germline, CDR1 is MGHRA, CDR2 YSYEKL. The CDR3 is CASSPGQNNSPLHF. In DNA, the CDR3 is TGCGCCAGCAGCCCAGGACAGAATAATTCACCCCTCCACTTT.

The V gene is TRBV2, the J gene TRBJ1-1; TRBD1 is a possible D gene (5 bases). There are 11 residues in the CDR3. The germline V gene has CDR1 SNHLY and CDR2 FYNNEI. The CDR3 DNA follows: TGTGCTTTTGGGGCCCTCGCTGAAGCTTTCTTT. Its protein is CAFGALAEAFF.

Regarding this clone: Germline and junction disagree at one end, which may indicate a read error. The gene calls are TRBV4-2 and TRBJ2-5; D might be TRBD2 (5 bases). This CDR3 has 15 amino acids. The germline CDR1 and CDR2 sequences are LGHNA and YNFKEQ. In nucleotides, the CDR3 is TGTGCCAGCAGCGAAGACGCTGTAGCGATACAGACCCAGTACTTC. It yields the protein CASSEDAVAIQTQYF.

CDR3 residues: CAIRDRGHEQYF. CDR3 coding DNA: TGTGCCATCAGGGACAGGGGGCATGAGCAGTACTTC. The V gene is TRBV10-3, the J gene TRBJ2-7; 11 bases match TRBD1. Trimming cost V 6 bases and J 7 bases; bases outside gene matches: 2. There are 12 residues in the CDR3. Germline CDR1 is ENHRY and CDR2 is SYGVKD.

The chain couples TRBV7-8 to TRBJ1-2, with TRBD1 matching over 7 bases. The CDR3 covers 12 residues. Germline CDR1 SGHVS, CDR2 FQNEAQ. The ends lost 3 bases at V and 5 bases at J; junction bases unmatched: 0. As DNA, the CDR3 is TGTGCCAGCAGCTTGACAGGGTATGGCTACACCTTC. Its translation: CASSLTGYGYTF. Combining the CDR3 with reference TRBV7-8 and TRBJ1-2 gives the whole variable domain GAGVSQSPRYKVAKRGQDVALRCDPISGHVSLFWYQQALGQGPEFLTYFQNEAQLDKSGLPSDRFFAERPEGSVSTLKIQRTQQEDSAVYLCASSLTGYGYTFGSGTRLTVV.

The CDR3 loop is CASSLAGGETDTQYF. The CDR3 DNA follows: TGTGCCAGCAGCTTGGCAGGGGGCGAGACAGATACGCAGTATTTT. The rearrangement links TRBV5-4 to TRBJ2-3, with TRBD1 matching over 8 bases. Germline V gene data show CDR1 as SGHNT and CDR2 as YYREEE (reference sequence). The V and J ends lost 0 bases and 3 bases, in that order; junction bases with no gene match: 3. The CDR3 loop spans 15 amino acids. The entire variable domain, with the rest obtained from reference TRBV5-4 and TRBJ2-3, is as follows: ETGVTQSPTHLIKTRGQQVTLRCSSQSGHNTVSWYQQALGQGPQFIFQYYREEENGRGNFPPRFSGLQFPNYSSELNVNALELDDSALYLCASSLAGGETDTQYFGPGTRLTVL.

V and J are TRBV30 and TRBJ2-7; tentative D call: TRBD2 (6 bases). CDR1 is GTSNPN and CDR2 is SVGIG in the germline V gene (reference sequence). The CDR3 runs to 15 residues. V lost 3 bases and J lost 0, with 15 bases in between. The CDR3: CAWRAAGSRSYEQYF. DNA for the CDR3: TGTGCCTGGAGGGCGGCGGGGAGCCGCTCCTACGAGCAGTACTTC.

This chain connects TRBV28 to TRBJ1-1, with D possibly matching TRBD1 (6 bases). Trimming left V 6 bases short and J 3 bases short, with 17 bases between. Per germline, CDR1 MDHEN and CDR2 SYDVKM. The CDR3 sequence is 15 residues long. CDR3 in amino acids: CASRSGGWGDTEAFF. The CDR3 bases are TGTGCCAGCAGGAGCGGGGGCTGGGGGGACACTGAAGCTTTCTTT.

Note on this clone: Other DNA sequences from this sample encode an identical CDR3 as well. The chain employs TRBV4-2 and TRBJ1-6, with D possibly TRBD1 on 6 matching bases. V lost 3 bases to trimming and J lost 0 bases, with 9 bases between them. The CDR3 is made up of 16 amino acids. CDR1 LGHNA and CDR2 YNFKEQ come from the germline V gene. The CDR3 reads CASSQGASSYNSPLHF. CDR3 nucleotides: TGTGCCAGCAGCCAGGGGGCGAGCTCCTATAATTCACCCCTCCACTTT.

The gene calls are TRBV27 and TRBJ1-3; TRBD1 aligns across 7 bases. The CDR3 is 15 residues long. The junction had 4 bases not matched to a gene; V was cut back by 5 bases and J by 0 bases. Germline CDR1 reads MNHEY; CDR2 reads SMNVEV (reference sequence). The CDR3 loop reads CASSPGTASGNTIYF. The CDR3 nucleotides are TGTGCCAGCAGTCCGGGGACAGCCTCTGGAAACACCATATATTTT.

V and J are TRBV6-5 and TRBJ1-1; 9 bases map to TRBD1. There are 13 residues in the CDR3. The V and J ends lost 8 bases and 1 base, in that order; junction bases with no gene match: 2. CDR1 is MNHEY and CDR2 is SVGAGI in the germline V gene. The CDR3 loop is CASRDRANTEAFF. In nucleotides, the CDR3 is TGTGCCAGCCGGGACAGGGCGAACACTGAAGCTTTCTTT.

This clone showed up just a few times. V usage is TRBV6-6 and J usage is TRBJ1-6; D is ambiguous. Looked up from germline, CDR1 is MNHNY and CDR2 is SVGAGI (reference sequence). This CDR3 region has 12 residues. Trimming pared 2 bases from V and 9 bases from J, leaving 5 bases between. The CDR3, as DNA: TGTGCCAGCAGTTACGAGGTTTCACCCCTCCACTTT. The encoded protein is CASSYEVSPLHF.

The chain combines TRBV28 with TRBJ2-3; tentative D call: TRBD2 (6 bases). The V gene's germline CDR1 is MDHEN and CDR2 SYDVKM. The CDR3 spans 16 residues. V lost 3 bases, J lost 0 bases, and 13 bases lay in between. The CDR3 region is CASSLFSGTSTDTQYF. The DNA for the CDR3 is TGTGCCAGCAGTTTGTTCTCAGGGACTAGCACAGATACGCAGTATTTT.

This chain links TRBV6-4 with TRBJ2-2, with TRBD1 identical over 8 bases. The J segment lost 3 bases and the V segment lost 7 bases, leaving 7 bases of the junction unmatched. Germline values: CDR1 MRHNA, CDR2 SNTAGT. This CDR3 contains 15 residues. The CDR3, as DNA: TGTGCCAGCAACGGCGGACAGGGATACACCGGGGAGCTGTTTTTT. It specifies CASNGGQGYTGELFF.

DNA for the CDR3: TGTGCCAGCATTGGGACTGGCTCCTACGAGCAGTACTTC. Amino acids: CASIGTGSYEQYF. The chain combines TRBV25-1 with TRBJ2-7, with D possibly TRBD2 on 6 matching bases. Germline V gives CDR1 MGHDK, CDR2 SYGVNS. V lost 7 bases to trimming and J lost 0 bases, with 10 bases between them. The CDR3 loop spans 13 amino acids.

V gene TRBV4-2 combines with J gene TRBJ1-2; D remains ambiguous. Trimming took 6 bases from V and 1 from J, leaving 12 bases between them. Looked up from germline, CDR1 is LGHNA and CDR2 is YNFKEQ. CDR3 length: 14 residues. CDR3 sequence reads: CASRRGRDNYGYTF. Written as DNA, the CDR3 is TGTGCCAGCAGACGAGGGAGGGATAACTATGGCTACACCTTC.